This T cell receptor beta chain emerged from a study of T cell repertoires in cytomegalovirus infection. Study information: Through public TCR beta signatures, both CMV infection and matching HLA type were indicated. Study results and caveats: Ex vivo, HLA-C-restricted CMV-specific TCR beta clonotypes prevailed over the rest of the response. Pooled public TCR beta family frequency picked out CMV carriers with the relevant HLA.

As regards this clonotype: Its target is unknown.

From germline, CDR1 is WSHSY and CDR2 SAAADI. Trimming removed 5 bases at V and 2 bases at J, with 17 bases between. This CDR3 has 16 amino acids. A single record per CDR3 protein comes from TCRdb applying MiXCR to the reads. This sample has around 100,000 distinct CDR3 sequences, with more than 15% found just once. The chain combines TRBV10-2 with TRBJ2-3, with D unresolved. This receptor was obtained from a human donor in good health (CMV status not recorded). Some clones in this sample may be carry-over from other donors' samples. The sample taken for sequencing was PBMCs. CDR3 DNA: TGCGCCAGCAGTTCCCCTGGACCAGCCTTCACAGATACGCAGTATTTT. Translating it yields CASSSPGPAFTDTQYF.